This TCR beta chain is drawn from a study of shared clonotypes between healthy human individuals. In the study overall: Three men and two women, aged 18 to 49, were donors. Study results and limitations: Clonotype sharing among donors likely depends on sequencing depth.

Worth noting for this clone: Its antigen is undetermined. A read error may account for a junction end that differs from germline.

A deep-level run was used for the assay. Genomic DNA (from each subset) was split evenly across several immunoSEQ plates. TCRdb keeps only in-frame clones here, not all; method: immunoSEQ multiplex PCR. The data hold around 500,000 clones, with around 80% observed a single time. The CDR3 consists of 15 residues. CDR1 SSHAT and CDR2 FNYEAQ come from the germline V gene (reference sequence). Specimen: PBMCs. The TCR sequence derives from a woman in her forties in good health. Some clones in this sample may be carry-over from other donors' samples. J is TRBJ2-7 and V is TRBV7-7, with D possibly being TRBD1 (10 bases). DNA for the CDR3: TGTGCTAGCAGCCCTAGCGGGACAGGGGTTGAGGAGCAGTACTTC. Translating gives CASSPSGTGVEEQYF.